Shown below are 25 T cell receptor beta chains from a single sample sequenced in a study of cytomegalovirus exposure and HLA in healthy donors. PCR used 60 Vbeta primers and 13 Jbeta primers. Assay: immunoSEQ multiplex PCR; the TCRdb copy retains only in-frame clones and omits some. The top ten hold about 1.9% of the sample, which has 150,000 to 250,000 clones, about 80% seen once. What was sequenced was PBMCs. These receptors came from a man under 40 in good health and CMV-seronegative.

This sequence joins TRBV4-1 and TRBJ2-5, with a weak D call TRBD1 (5 bases). V was cut by 1 base and J by 2 bases, with 11 bases left in between. The CDR3 has 15 residues. Germline lookup yields CDR1 MGHRA and CDR2 YSYEKL. The CDR3 region is CASSQGQGYQETQYF. The DNA for the CDR3 is TGCGCCAGCAGCCAAGGCCAGGGTTATCAAGAGACCCAGTACTTC.

The rearrangement uses TRBV9 and TRBJ2-2, with TRBD2 identical over 10 bases. The CDR3 loop spans 16 amino acids. CDR1 is SGDLS and CDR2 is YYNGEE in the germline V gene. The V segment lost 2 bases and the J segment 7 bases; nucleotides outside the gene matches: 8. The CDR3 DNA reads TGTGCCAGCAGCGTCGTTATAGCGGGAGGTATCGGGGAGCTGTTTTTT. Protein sequence: CASSVVIAGGIGELFF. The entire variable domain, with the rest obtained from reference TRBV9 and TRBJ2-2, is as follows: DSGVTQTPKHLITATGQRVTLRCSPRSGDLSVYWYQQSLDQGLQFLIQYYNGEERAKGNILERFSAQQFPDLHSELNLSSLELGDSALYFCASSVVIAGGIGELFFGEGSRLTVL.

The chain combines TRBV6-5 with TRBJ2-5; 8 positions agree with TRBD2. Germline assignment: CDR1 MNHEY and CDR2 SVGAGI. CDR3 length: 13 residues. V trimming: 11 bases; J trimming: 1 base; junction bases outside the gene matches: 6. CDR3 sequence: CAGLAGLQETQYF. DNA for the CDR3: TGTGCCGGATTAGCGGGACTCCAAGAGACCCAGTACTTC.

The chain has TRBV10-3 and TRBJ2-4, with D possibly TRBD2 on 6 matching bases. Germline CDR1 ENHRY, CDR2 SYGVKD. This CDR3 spans 18 amino acids. V shed 0 bases and J shed 3 bases, with 18 bases lying between them. CDR3 bases: TGTGCCATCAGTGAGTCGTATTTTCGGGAGTCGGTCAAAAACATTCAGTACTTC. Translating gives CAISESYFRESVKNIQYF.

The table lists this clone with a count of one. The chain joins TRBV2 to TRBJ2-1, with 10 nucleotides matching TRBD1. Germline assignment: CDR1 SNHLY and CDR2 FYNNEI. There are 15 residues in the CDR3. After removal of 4 bases from V and 4 bases from J, the junction contained 4 bases not matched to a gene. CDR3 in DNA: TGTGCCAGCAGTGCCGGACAGGGGGGGTACAATGAGCAGTTCTTC. Its translation is CASSAGQGGYNEQFF.

The J gene is TRBJ2-7, the V gene TRBV7-6; D possibly corresponds to TRBD2 (6 bases). The CDR3 has 16 amino acids. Trimming shortened V by 2 bases and J by 3 bases, and 17 bases separated the two germline ends. Germline CDR1 and CDR2: SGHVS and FNYEAQ. CDR3 amino acids: CASSLIGLASDYEQYF. The CDR3, as DNA: TGTGCCAGCAGCTTAATAGGTCTAGCGTCAGACTACGAGCAGTACTTC. Full variable domain (remainder filled in from reference TRBV7-6 and TRBJ2-7): GAGVSQSPRYKVTKRGQDVALRCDPISGHVSLYWYRQALGQGPEFLTYFNYEAQQDKSGLPNDRFSAERPEGSISTLTIQRTEQRDSAMYRCASSLIGLASDYEQYFGPGTRLTVT.

V gene TRBV2 combines with J gene TRBJ2-7; D unclear. The length of the CDR3 is 14 residues. Trimming took off 7 bases at V and 3 bases at J, with 16 bases between the two ends. The germline CDR1 and CDR2 sequences are SNHLY and FYNNEI. Written as DNA, the CDR3 is TGTGCCAGCACCAACCCCCTAGAAAACTACGAGCAGTACTTC. Translation: CASTNPLENYEQYF. Combining the CDR3 with reference TRBV2 and TRBJ2-7 gives the whole variable domain EPEVTQTPSHQVTQMGQEVILRCVPISNHLYFYWYRQILGQKVEFLVSFYNNEISEKSEIFDDQFSVERPDGSNFTLKIRSTKLEDSAMYFCASTNPLENYEQYFGPGTRLTVT.

This chain connects TRBV4-2 to TRBJ2-2; 8 bases map to TRBD2. Germline assignment: CDR1 LGHNA and CDR2 YNFKEQ. The CDR3 runs to 19 residues. The junction had 15 bases not matched to a gene; V was cut back by 0 bases and J by 6 bases. CDR3 protein: CASSQDLGVAGLGAGELFF. CDR3 coding DNA: TGTGCCAGCAGCCAAGATTTGGGAGTAGCGGGGCTGGGGGCCGGGGAGCTGTTTTTT.

This chain uses TRBV5-1 with TRBJ2-7, with 8 nucleotides matching TRBD2. The germline CDR1 and CDR2 sequences are SGHRS and YFSETQ. The CDR3 extends over 16 amino acids. With V trimmed by 1 base and J by 6 bases, 12 bases remained unmatched. The CDR3 protein is CASSLNGGLLAGEQYF. For the CDR3, the DNA is TGCGCCAGCAGCTTGAATGGGGGTCTCCTAGCGGGCGAGCAGTACTTC. The full variable domain, in which reference TRBV5-1 and TRBJ2-7 provide the parts outside the CDR3, is KAGVTQTPRYLIKTRGQQVTLSCSPISGHRSVSWYQQTPGQGLQFLFEYFSETQRNKGNFPGRFSGRQFSNSRSEMNVSTLELGDSALYLCASSLNGGLLAGEQYFGPGTRLTVT.

The chain has TRBV19 and TRBJ2-7, with TRBD2 matching 8 bases. CDR1 is LNHDA, CDR2 SQIVND, per germline (reference sequence). The CDR3 runs to 15 residues. The ends lost 6 bases at V and 0 bases at J; junction bases unmatched: 7. The CDR3 spells CASRQSSGDSYEQYF. The CDR3 coding sequence is TGTGCCAGTAGACAAAGTAGCGGGGACTCCTACGAGCAGTACTTC.

The CDR3 is CASRGEGYNEQFF. CDR3 sequence (DNA): TGTGCCAGCAGGGGGGAGGGCTACAATGAGCAGTTCTTC. V and J are TRBV2 and TRBJ2-1, with 7 bases identical to TRBD2. The CDR3 contains 13 residues. Trimming cost V 6 bases and J 3 bases; bases outside gene matches: 2. From germline, CDR1 is SNHLY and CDR2 FYNNEI.

A few counts support this clone. Other DNA variants within this sample encode the same CDR3. The chain employs TRBV6-5 and TRBJ1-1; TRBD1 might be the D (5 bases). Germline V gene sequence: CDR1 MNHEY, CDR2 SVGAGI. V gave up 0 bases and J gave up 4 bases, with 6 bases separating them. CDR3 length: 13 residues. CDR3 DNA sequence: TGTGCCAGCAGTTACTCGGGGGGCACTGAAGCTTTCTTT. Translation: CASSYSGGTEAFF.

This sequence joins TRBV27 and TRBJ2-7; TRBD2 aligns across 11 bases. J was trimmed by 2 bases and V by 2 bases; bases with no gene match: 5. The CDR3 has 16 amino acids. Germline-derived CDR1 and CDR2 are MNHEY and SMNVEV (reference sequence). DNA of the CDR3: TGTGCCAGCAGTTTAACTAGCGGGGGACTAACCTACGAGCAGTACTTC. It yields the protein CASSLTSGGLTYEQYF.

The chain uses TRBV18 and TRBJ1-4, with 7 bases that match TRBD1. The V gene end was trimmed by 3 bases and the J gene end by 8 bases; junction bases not matched to a gene: 9. This CDR3 comprises 15 residues. Germline V gene lookup returns CDR1 KGHSH and CDR2 LQKENI. CDR3 sequence reads: CASSPDRVAHEKLFF. CDR3 coding DNA: TGTGCCAGCTCACCCGACAGGGTTGCACACGAAAAACTGTTTTTT. The entire variable domain, with the rest obtained from reference TRBV18 and TRBJ1-4, is as follows: NAGVMQNPRHLVRRRGQEARLRCSPMKGHSHVYWYRQLPEEGLKFMVYLQKENIIDESGMPKERFSAEFPKEGPSILRIQQVVRGDSAAYFCASSPDRVAHEKLFFGSGTQLSVL.

The V call is TRBV14, the J call TRBJ1-2; 8 nucleotides align to TRBD1. CDR1 and CDR2 from the germline V gene are SGHDN and FVKESK. This CDR3 has 13 residues. The V gene end was trimmed by 3 bases and the J gene end by 8 bases; junction bases not matched to a gene: 5. The CDR3 loop is CASSQKTGVGYTF. CDR3 DNA: TGTGCCAGCAGCCAGAAGACAGGGGTCGGCTACACCTTC.

The J gene is TRBJ1-5, the V gene TRBV25-1; 8 nucleotides line up with TRBD1. CDR3 size: 17 residues. With 3 bases clipped from V and 0 bases from J, the junction kept 7 bases outside the gene matches. In germline, CDR1 is MGHDK, CDR2 SYGVNS. CDR3 protein: CASSDTGGEHSNQPQHF. Here the CDR3 DNA reads TGTGCCAGCAGTGACACAGGGGGAGAACATAGCAATCAGCCCCAGCATTTT.

This clone was observed a single time. J is TRBJ2-1 and V is TRBV6-6; 7 bases agree with TRBD2. The CDR3 loop spans 15 amino acids. Germline V gene data show CDR1 as MNHNY and CDR2 as SVGAGI (reference sequence). V lost 6 bases and J lost 3; bases outside the gene matches: 8. The CDR3 here is CASRTLAGFYNEQFF. CDR3 sequence (DNA): TGTGCCAGCAGGACTTTAGCGGGCTTCTACAATGAGCAGTTCTTC.

Regarding this clone: The same CDR3 arises from other DNA sequences in this sample as well. This sequence joins TRBV18 and TRBJ1-5; TRBD1 agrees at 10 bases. The J segment lost 5 bases and the V segment lost 6 bases, leaving 4 bases of the junction unmatched. Germline V CDR1 and CDR2: KGHSH, LQKENI. This CDR3 has 14 residues. The CDR3 is CASSPGTGDQPQHF. The CDR3 region has the DNA TGTGCCAGCTCGCCCGGGACAGGGGATCAGCCCCAGCATTTT.

The rearrangement links TRBV5-6 to TRBJ2-1, with 9 bases matching TRBD2. V shed 0 bases and J 4 bases; nucleotides not matched to a gene: 5. In germline, CDR1 is SGHDT, CDR2 YYEEEE. This CDR3 is 16 amino acids long. CDR3 DNA sequence: TGTGCCAGCAGCTTGGATCCTAGCGGGAAGTACAATGAGCAGTTCTTC. Its protein product is CASSLDPSGKYNEQFF.

This clone was detected once. As DNA, the CDR3 is TGTGCCAGCAGTTCGGGACTACCAAACACCGGGGAGCTGTTTTTT. Its translation is CASSSGLPNTGELFF. This sequence joins TRBV2 and TRBJ2-2, with 7 bases identical to TRBD2. CDR1 is SNHLY and CDR2 is FYNNEI in the germline V gene. The CDR3 runs 15 residues. Germline trimming cut 5 bases from V and 2 bases from J; bases unmatched to any gene: 5.

The gene calls are TRBV6-5 and TRBJ2-2, with TRBD2 matching 7 bases. This CDR3 comprises 13 residues. CDR1 is MNHEY and CDR2 is SVGAGI in the germline V gene. J was trimmed by 5 bases and V by 6 bases; bases with no gene match: 3. The CDR3 DNA sequence: TGTGCCAGCAGCCCCGGGGGGACCGGGGAGCTGTTTTTT. As protein: CASSPGGTGELFF.

The chain employs TRBV7-9 and TRBJ2-7; tentatively, D is TRBD2 (6 bases). CDR3 length: 13 residues. With 3 bases removed from V and 2 bases from J, the gap between germline ends came to 8 bases. Germline V gives CDR1 SEHNR, CDR2 FQNEAQ (reference sequence). The CDR3 nucleotides are TGTGCCAGCAGCTTTAGCGGAGCCTACGAGCAGTACTTC. Its translation: CASSFSGAYEQYF.

The chain carries TRBV18 and TRBJ1-2, with 7 positions matching TRBD1. The V and J ends lost 2 bases and 4 bases, in that order; junction bases with no gene match: 4. The CDR3 is 14 amino acids. From germline, CDR1 is KGHSH and CDR2 LQKENI. The DNA for the CDR3 is TGTGCCAGCTCACCAGGACAGGTGGGCTATGGCTACACCTTC. This sequence encodes CASSPGQVGYGYTF.

CDR3 sequence reads: CASSHYGQASYEQYF. CDR3 nucleotide sequence: TGTGCCAGCAGCCATTACGGACAGGCATCCTACGAGCAGTACTTC. The J gene is TRBJ2-7, the V gene TRBV27, with TRBD1 identical over 7 bases. The CDR3 runs to 15 residues. The germline V gene encodes CDR1 MNHEY and CDR2 SMNVEV (reference sequence). V lost 6 bases, J lost 1 base, and 9 bases stayed unmatched.

This chain connects TRBV7-9 to TRBJ1-1; 7 nucleotides agree with TRBD1. CDR3 length equals 14 residues. From germline, CDR1 is SEHNR and CDR2 FQNEAQ (reference sequence). V shed 4 bases, J shed 1 base, and the junction held 3 bases outside the gene matches. This CDR3 is CASSSEGANTEAFF. The CDR3 region has the DNA TGTGCCAGCAGCTCGGAGGGGGCGAACACTGAAGCTTTCTTT. Combining the CDR3 with reference TRBV7-9 and TRBJ1-1 gives the whole variable domain DTGVSQNPRHKITKRGQNVTFRCDPISEHNRLYWYRQTLGQGPEFLTYFQNEAQLEKSRLLSDRFSAERPKGSFSTLEIQRTEQGDSAMYLCASSSEGANTEAFFGQGTRLTVV.